This is a list of T cell receptor beta chains from one sample in a study of memory CD8 T cells in hepatitis C reinfection. Data came from immunoSEQ multiplex PCR; TCRdb stores just in-frame clones and leaves some out. Of about 46,000 clones in the sample, nearly 90% were seen once. Sequencing was carried out using naive CD8+ T cells sorted from blood. These receptors came from a man younger than 30 with hepatitis C virus infection. Both conserved end residues are part of each CDR3. Each record gives: J gene, clone size, D gene, V gene, CDR3 protein, CDR3 DNA. The D gene is left open where the match is weak. A row's size may be missing; if present it is once, few, many or a size class.

J gene: TRBJ2-1
clone size: .
D gene: TRBD1
V gene: TRBV5-6
CDR3 protein: CASSAEYRSGQGPANEQFF
CDR3 DNA: TGTGCCAGCAGCGCGGAGTACCGATCGGGACAGGGACCGGCCAATGAGCAGTTCTTC

J gene: TRBJ1-5
clone size: .
D gene: TRBD1
V gene: TRBV28
CDR3 protein: CASSPDRGVNQPQHF
CDR3 DNA: TGTGCCAGCAGTCCGGACAGGGGGGTCAACCAGCCCCAGCATTTT

J gene: TRBJ2-7
clone size: .
D gene: TRBD2
V gene: TRBV4-1
CDR3 protein: CASSQGWGTSGVYEQYF
CDR3 DNA: TGCGCCAGCAGCCAAGGGTGGGGGACTAGCGGGGTCTACGAGCAGTACTTC

J gene: TRBJ1-6
clone size: .
D gene: .
V gene: TRBV5-6
CDR3 protein: CASSPGNSPLHF
CDR3 DNA: TGTGCCAGCAGCCCAGGGAATTCACCCCTCCACTTT

J gene: TRBJ2-7
clone size: .
D gene: .
V gene: TRBV6-6
CDR3 protein: CACGWTQRGEQYF
CDR3 DNA: TGTGCCTGTGGGTGGACACAACGTGGCGAGCAGTACTTC

J gene: TRBJ2-1
clone size: .
D gene: .
V gene: TRBV7-9
CDR3 protein: CASSFGVGSYNEQFF
CDR3 DNA: TGTGCCAGCAGCTTCGGGGTGGGGTCCTACAATGAGCAGTTCTTC

J gene: TRBJ1-2
clone size: .
D gene: .
V gene: TRBV29-1
CDR3 protein: CSVEGSGGGYARGYTF
CDR3 DNA: TGCAGCGTTGAAGGTTCGGGCGGGGGATACGCTAGGGGCTACACCTTC

J gene: TRBJ2-3
clone size: once
D gene: TRBD1
V gene: TRBV7-9
CDR3 protein: CASSLGQGVTDTQYF
CDR3 DNA: TGTGCCAGCAGCTTAGGACAGGGGGTGACAGATACGCAGTATTTT

J gene: TRBJ1-1
clone size: .
D gene: .
V gene: TRBV5-1
CDR3 protein: CASSLGTSGRSEAFF
CDR3 DNA: TGCGCCAGCAGCTTGGGCACCTCAGGGAGGAGTGAAGCTTTCTTT

J gene: TRBJ2-7
clone size: .
D gene: .
V gene: TRBV9
CDR3 protein: CASSVEIASVSNEQYF
CDR3 DNA: TGTGCCAGCAGCGTAGAGATAGCGAGCGTCTCCAACGAGCAGTACTTC

J gene: TRBJ2-1
clone size: .
D gene: TRBD1
V gene: TRBV23-1
CDR3 protein: CASEDRGFDEQFF
CDR3 DNA: TGCGCCAGTGAGGACAGGGGGTTTGATGAGCAGTTCTTC

J gene: TRBJ1-4
clone size: once
D gene: .
V gene: TRBV29-1
CDR3 protein: CSVLTGANEKLFF
CDR3 DNA: TGCAGCGTTCTGACAGGAGCAAATGAAAAACTGTTTTTT

J gene: TRBJ1-2
clone size: .
D gene: TRBD1
V gene: TRBV9
CDR3 protein: CASSVGDRVDGYTF
CDR3 DNA: TGTGCCAGCAGCGTAGGGGACAGGGTAGATGGCTACACCTTC

J gene: TRBJ2-5
clone size: .
D gene: TRBD2
V gene: TRBV28
CDR3 protein: CASSLLGLAGGETQYF
CDR3 DNA: TGTGCCAGCAGTTTATTGGGACTAGCGGGAGGAGAGACCCAGTACTTC

J gene: TRBJ2-5
clone size: .
D gene: .
V gene: TRBV11-2
CDR3 protein: CASSWGGRGGASLETQYF
CDR3 DNA: TGTGCCAGCAGCTGGGGGGGTAGAGGGGGGGCTTCTCTAGAGACCCAGTACTTC

J gene: TRBJ1-2
clone size: .
D gene: .
V gene: TRBV5-1
CDR3 protein: CASSLTGNPNYGYTF
CDR3 DNA: TGCGCCAGCAGCTTGACCGGGAATCCTAACTATGGCTACACCTTC

J gene: TRBJ2-2
clone size: .
D gene: .
V gene: TRBV7-9
CDR3 protein: CASSFGGGELFF
CDR3 DNA: TGTGCCAGCAGCTTCGGAGGCGGGGAGCTGTTTTTT

J gene: TRBJ1-5
clone size: .
D gene: .
V gene: TRBV4-1
CDR3 protein: CASSQKYPTGNQPQHF
CDR3 DNA: TGCGCCAGCAGCCAGAAGTACCCGACAGGCAATCAGCCCCAGCATTTT

J gene: TRBJ2-5
clone size: .
D gene: TRBD1
V gene: TRBV27
CDR3 protein: CASSLGTGTNQETQYF
CDR3 DNA: TGTGCCAGCAGTCTAGGGACAGGGACCAATCAAGAGACCCAGTACTTC

J gene: TRBJ1-5
clone size: once
D gene: TRBD1
V gene: TRBV28
CDR3 protein: CASSLLRGTGNQPQHF
CDR3 DNA: TGTGCCAGCAGTTTATTGAGGGGGACAGGCAATCAGCCCCAGCATTTT

J gene: TRBJ2-3
clone size: .
D gene: .
V gene: TRBV7-9
CDR3 protein: CASSPRDSYTDTQYF
CDR3 DNA: TGTGCCAGCAGCCCCAGGGACTCCTACACAGATACGCAGTATTTT

J gene: TRBJ1-5
clone size: .
D gene: TRBD1
V gene: TRBV19
CDR3 protein: CASSHGTGYQPQHF
CDR3 DNA: TGTGCCAGTAGTCACGGGACAGGTTATCAGCCCCAGCATTTT

J gene: TRBJ1-2
clone size: .
D gene: TRBD1
V gene: TRBV11-2
CDR3 protein: CASSLETGLWGGGGYTF
CDR3 DNA: TGTGCCAGCAGCTTAGAGACAGGGCTATGGGGAGGAGGTGGCTACACCTTC

J gene: TRBJ2-7
clone size: once
D gene: .
V gene: TRBV19
CDR3 protein: CASSIQGSYEQYF
CDR3 DNA: TGTGCCAGTAGTATACAGGGCTCCTACGAGCAGTACTTC

J gene: TRBJ2-1
clone size: .
D gene: .
V gene: TRBV13
CDR3 protein: CASSLASSATHEQFF
CDR3 DNA: TGTGCCAGCAGCTTAGCCTCTAGCGCCACCCATGAGCAGTTCTTC

J gene: TRBJ2-5
clone size: once
D gene: .
V gene: TRBV29-1
CDR3 protein: CSVARDSIGTQYF
CDR3 DNA: TGCAGCGTCGCCCGGGACTCGATTGGGACCCAGTACTTC

J gene: TRBJ1-4
clone size: once
D gene: TRBD1
V gene: TRBV28
CDR3 protein: CASSWTGTGANEKLFF
CDR3 DNA: TGTGCCAGCAGTTGGACAGGGACGGGGGCTAATGAAAAACTGTTTTTT